This T cell receptor beta chain was observed in a study of T cells expressing NK-cell markers. About the study: Repertoire data for TCR beta were derived from sorted T cells (CD3+CD56+NKG2C+, CD3+CD56+NKG2C- and CD3+CD56-NKG2C+).

TCRdb reworked the 5' RACE reads into one entry per CDR3 protein, no DNA. The sample has 300,000 to 500,000 distinct CDR3 sequences. The CDR3 contains 17 residues. In germline, CDR1 is SGHRS, CDR2 YFSETQ. Sequencing was done on a sample of blood T cells: a sorted CD56 or NKG2C T cell subset, CD4+ or CD8+ T cells, or bulk PBMC T cells (not recorded which). This TCR derives from a woman in her fifties or sixties in good health. This chain links TRBV5-1 with TRBJ2-1; TCRdb's D gene call, TRBD1, goes unchecked for lack of DNA. The CDR3: CASSAGGGRGIYNEQFF.